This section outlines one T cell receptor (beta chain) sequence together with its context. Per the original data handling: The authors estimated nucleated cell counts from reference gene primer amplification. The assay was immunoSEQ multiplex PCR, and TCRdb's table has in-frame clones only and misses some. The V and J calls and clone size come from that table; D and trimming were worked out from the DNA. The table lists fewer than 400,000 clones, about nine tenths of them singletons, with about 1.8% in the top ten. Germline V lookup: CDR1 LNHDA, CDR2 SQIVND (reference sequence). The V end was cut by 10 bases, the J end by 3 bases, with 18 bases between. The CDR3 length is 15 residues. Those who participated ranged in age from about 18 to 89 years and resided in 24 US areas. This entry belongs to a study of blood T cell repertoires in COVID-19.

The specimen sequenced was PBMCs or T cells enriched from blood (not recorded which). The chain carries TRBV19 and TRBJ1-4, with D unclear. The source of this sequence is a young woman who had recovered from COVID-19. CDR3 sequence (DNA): TGTGCCACAAACGAGGGCGCGATACCTAATGAAAAACTGTTTTTT. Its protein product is CATNEGAIPNEKLFF.